This T cell receptor (beta chain) was found in a study of blood T cell repertoires in COVID-19. Study-level background: PBMCs, B-cell-depleted T cells, or T cells provided the cDNA or gDNA that made up the material.

The Seattle patients, enrolled during active infection, were followed longitudinally. With 2 bases removed from V and 1 base from J, the gap between germline ends came to 5 bases. The CDR3 length is 13 residues. As handled by the study authors: From reference gene primer amplification, estimates of nucleated cell counts were derived. Clones were read by immunoSEQ multiplex PCR, and TCRdb kept only the in-frame ones, dropping some. V and J calls and clone size follow that table, whereas D and trimming were derived from the DNA. Of about 62,000 clones in the sample, over 75% are singletons; the top ten hold roughly 18%.

The V and J genes are TRBV12-3 or TRBV12-4 and TRBJ1-1; D is unclear. The TCR sequence derives from an older woman with COVID-19, enrolled during active disease. Sequenced input: peripheral blood. The chain's CDR3 is CASSLRQNTEAFF. The CDR3 region has the DNA TGTGCCAGCAGTTTACGACAGAACACTGAAGCTTTCTTT.